This TCR beta chain is drawn from a study of T cells after yellow fever vaccination. Notes on the study in general: Highly abundant clonotypes carried over from the bulk population could end up in FACS-sorted repertoires as contaminants.

This clonotype was recorded at least ten times. Its target is unknown. A read error may account for a junction end that differs from germline. CDR3 size: 15 residues. Per the germline V gene, CDR1 is SSHAT and CDR2 is FNYEAQ (reference sequence). TCR cDNA was made by 5'RACE template switching, adding a universal primer site and UMIs. MiXCR, applied by TCRdb to the 5' RACE reads, yields one record per CDR3 protein. The sample shows more than 250,000 distinct CDR3 sequences, around 6.8% of them seen only once. The clonotype originates from a man in his late teens or twenties who received the YFV17D yellow fever vaccine. The sample here was PBMCs, taken about 41 days after the first yellow fever vaccination. The chain joins TRBV7-7 to TRBJ2-1, with 13 positions matching TRBD2. CDR3 nucleotides: TGTGCTAGCAGCATACTAGCGGGGGGGTACAATGAGCAGTTCTTC. As protein: CASSILAGGYNEQFF.